Presented here are 8 T cell receptor beta chains from one specimen sequenced in a study of T cells in women clearing cervical HPV infection. Profiled with immunoSEQ multiplex PCR; TCRdb holds only in-frame clones, not every one. This sample's table reports 14,000 or so clones. The sequencing input was blood buffy coat. The source of these receptors is a woman aged 18-69 years with a cervical HPV16 infection that either progressed to CIN3+ or cleared (not recorded which).

Comment on this clone: The CDR3 end falls 3 residues outside the read, so it is completed with the germline J gene. The chain carries TRBV2 and TRBJ1-1; D is undetermined. V gave up 6 bases and J gave up 7 bases, with 15 bases separating them. Germline CDR1 is SNHLY and CDR2 is FYNNEI. CDR3 length equals 13 residues. The CDR3 DNA, read in part, is TGTGCCAGCAGCCCCATTTTGAGCGGTGAA. Protein sequence: CASSPILSGE. The complete CDR3 reads CASSPILSGEAFF.

As regards this clone: Read sequence stops 3 residues before the CDR3 end, and the germline J gene provides the missing end. This chain links TRBV5-6 with TRBJ1-6; a weak D match, TRBD1 (6 bases). This CDR3 is built from 15 residues. The V gene's germline CDR1 is SGHDT and CDR2 YYEEEE. Partial CDR3 DNA: TGTGCCAGCAGCTTTCCGGGACAAGGGGTTTTTGCC. This sequence encodes CASSFPGQGVFA. The full CDR3 is CASSFPGQGVFALHF.

Turning to this clone: The read ends 3 residues early relative to the CDR3; the germline J gene fills the gap. This chain links TRBV6-1 with TRBJ1-6; D remains unclear. The CDR3 contains 16 residues. V lost 1 base to trimming and J lost 7 bases, with 14 bases between them. Germline values: CDR1 MNHNS, CDR2 SASEGT. The CDR3 bases that were read are TGTGCCAGCAGTGAAGGGCCGGAGGGTGGGAATTCACCC. Protein: CASSEGPEGGNSP. The whole CDR3 sequence reads CASSEGPEGGNSPLHF.

Worth noting for this clone: With the read ending 3 residues before the CDR3 end, the germline J gene is used to fill in that end. V usage is TRBV7-3 and J usage is TRBJ2-2; 12 bases align to TRBD2. Germline lookup yields CDR1 SGHTA and CDR2 FQGTGA. J was trimmed by 6 bases and V by 4 bases; bases with no gene match: 6. The CDR3 sequence is 16 residues long. The DNA read from the CDR3 is TGTGCCAGCAGCTCAATCCCTAGCGGGGGGGCCGGGGAG. Residues: CASSSIPSGGAGE. The whole CDR3 protein is CASSSIPSGGAGELFF.

Details on this clone: With the read ending 3 residues before the CDR3 end, the germline J gene is used to fill in that end. The V call is TRBV10-3, the J call TRBJ2-5, with 10 bases matching TRBD2. With 8 bases clipped from V and 0 bases from J, the junction kept 6 bases outside the gene matches. CDR3 size: 15 residues. Germline V gives CDR1 ENHRY, CDR2 SYGVKD. This CDR3 is CAIATSGNDQETQYF. CDR3 bases read: TGTGCCATCGCTACTAGCGGGAATGACCAAGAGACC.

Of note for this clone: The CDR3 is cut off 3 residues early in the read; its end comes from the germline J gene. The chain combines TRBV19 with TRBJ2-7; 10 bases match TRBD2. There are 13 residues in the CDR3. Germline CDR1 and CDR2: LNHDA and SQIVND (reference sequence). Losses at the gene ends were 5 bases for V and 3 bases for J; bases not matched to a gene: 1. CDR3 amino acids: CASSSSGGYEQYF. CDR3 DNA (partial): TGTGCCAGTAGTTCTAGCGGGGGCTACGAG.

As for this clone: The observed sequence ends 3 residues before the CDR3 terminus, with the missing tail filled in from the germline J gene. This CDR3 is also generated by other DNA sequences in the sample. J is TRBJ1-3 and V is TRBV18, with D uncertain. Trimming removed 6 bases from V and 4 bases from J, with 16 bases in between. Per germline, CDR1 KGHSH and CDR2 LQKENI. The CDR3 is 15 amino acids. CDR3 bases read: TGTGCCAGCTCCTCCGATGGGCACTCCGGAAACACC. It translates to CASSSDGHSGNT. The entire CDR3 sequence reads CASSSDGHSGNTIYF.

Of note for this clone: Coverage ceases 3 residues before the CDR3 finishes, and the germline J gene fills in the end. The V and J genes are TRBV5-5 and TRBJ2-5, with D possibly TRBD1 on 5 matching bases. V was shortened by 7 bases and J by 7 bases, with 14 bases between the two germline ends. Germline V CDR1 and CDR2: SGHKS, YYEKEE (reference sequence). The CDR3 has 12 amino acids. CDR3 DNA, as far as it was read: TGTGCCAGCGATGGCTCCCAGGGGACC. This sequence encodes CASDGSQGT. The CDR3 as a whole reads CASDGSQGTQYF.